Sequencing of this T cell receptor (beta chain) was carried out in a study of blood T cell repertoires in COVID-19. Study-level information: Nucleic acid was either cDNA or gDNA, and it came from T cells, B-cell-depleted T cells, or PBMCs.

This clone was seen only a few times. Authors' analysis steps: Estimated nucleated cell counts came from reference gene primer amplification. The data were produced by immunoSEQ multiplex PCR, yet TCRdb's version contains in-frame clones alone and is incomplete. The DNA was the basis for D and trimming; V, J and clone size are from that table. This sample has some 96,000 clones, with around four fifths found just once. V gave up 1 base and J gave up 3 bases, with 16 bases separating them. Germline values: CDR1 SGHVS, CDR2 FQNEAQ. The CDR3 covers 17 residues. This chain connects TRBV7-8 to TRBJ1-5, with TRBD1 as a possible D gene (6 bases). The sample comprised peripheral blood. This receptor was taken from a man over 45 with active or convalescent COVID-19. The CDR3 region is CASSLEWPGADNQPQHF. DNA of the CDR3: TGTGCCAGCAGCTTAGAGTGGCCAGGGGCGGACAATCAGCCCCAGCATTTT.